Below, 16 T cell receptor beta chains from the same sample are listed, as sequenced in a study of blood T cell repertoires in COVID-19. The data were produced by immunoSEQ multiplex PCR, yet TCRdb's version contains in-frame clones alone and is incomplete. The table records 200,000 to 250,000 clones, around 88% of them present only once. The sequenced material came from PBMCs or T cells enriched from blood (not recorded which). The receptor source for this set is a woman between 50 and 59 years old who had recovered from COVID-19.

For the CDR3, the DNA is TGTGCCTGGAGTAGCGCAGGGAAGTTATACGAGCAGTACTTC. Encoded protein: CAWSSAGKLYEQYF. The chain uses TRBV30 and TRBJ2-7; tentative D call: TRBD1 (5 bases). The ends were cut back, 2 bases at V and 4 bases at J, with 15 bases in the middle. The CDR3 sequence is 14 residues long. Germline lookup yields CDR1 GTSNPN and CDR2 SVGIG (reference sequence). The full variable domain, its missing parts supplied by reference TRBV30 and TRBJ2-7, is SQTIHQWPATLVQPVGSPLSLECTVEGTSNPNLYWYRQAAGRGLQLLFYSVGIGQISSEVPQNLSASRPQDRQFILSSKKLLLSDSGFYLCAWSSAGKLYEQYFGPGTRLTVT.

This chain joins TRBV28 and TRBJ1-2; D remains ambiguous. Germline CDR1 and CDR2: MDHEN and SYDVKM. The CDR3 totals 15 residues. V was trimmed by 5 bases and J by 4 bases, leaving 17 bases between them. CDR3 loop: CASSLQRPGAYGYTF. The CDR3 coding sequence is TGTGCCAGCAGTCTACAGCGGCCGGGCGCCTATGGCTACACCTTC.

The V and J genes are TRBV7-9 and TRBJ2-6; 8 bases agree with TRBD2. The length of the CDR3 is 18 residues. V dropped 2 bases and J dropped 0; count of bases not matched to a gene: 6. In germline, CDR1 is SEHNR, CDR2 FQNEAQ (reference sequence). The CDR3 sequence: CASSLRLRGVSGANVLTF. In DNA form, the CDR3 reads TGTGCCAGCAGCTTACGCTTGCGGGGGGTCTCTGGGGCCAACGTCCTGACTTTC. Using reference TRBV7-9 and TRBJ2-6 for the parts outside the CDR3, the full variable domain is DTGVSQNPRHKITKRGQNVTFRCDPISEHNRLYWYRQTLGQGPEFLTYFQNEAQLEKSRLLSDRFSAERPKGSFSTLEIQRTEQGDSAMYLCASSLRLRGVSGANVLTFGAGSRLTVL.

This clone was detected ten times or more. This chain joins TRBV3-1 (or the pseudogene TRBV3-2) and TRBJ2-7; 7 bases are a match to TRBD1. The CDR3 is 14 amino acids. The V gene's germline CDR1 is LGHDT and CDR2 YNNKEL (reference sequence). The V and J ends lost 2 bases and 2 bases, in that order; junction bases with no gene match: 3. The chain's CDR3 is CASSQYRGAYEQYF. In nucleotides, the CDR3 is TGTGCCAGCAGCCAATACAGGGGTGCCTACGAGCAGTACTTC.

V gene TRBV7-2 combines with J gene TRBJ2-2; perhaps TRBD2 as D (5 bases). The V gene's germline CDR1 is SGHTA and CDR2 FQGNSA. The CDR3 consists of 17 residues. Trimming left V 2 bases short and J 6 bases short, with 19 bases between. CDR3 sequence reads: CASSLLYRRVGAGELFF. The CDR3 DNA sequence: TGTGCCAGCAGCTTATTATATCGGCGGGTCGGGGCCGGGGAGCTGTTTTTT.

The V and J genes are TRBV2 and TRBJ2-3, with D possibly matching TRBD1 (6 bases). Trimming took off 10 bases at V and 2 bases at J, with 19 bases between the two ends. CDR1 is SNHLY, CDR2 FYNNEI, per germline. This CDR3 comprises 15 residues. For the CDR3, the DNA is TGTGCCAACAAAGCGACAGGCCAAAACACAGATACGCAGTATTTT. This codes for CANKATGQNTDTQYF. Together with reference TRBV2 and TRBJ2-3, the CDR3 gives the full variable domain: EPEVTQTPSHQVTQMGQEVILRCVPISNHLYFYWYRQILGQKVEFLVSFYNNEISEKSEIFDDQFSVERPDGSNFTLKIRSTKLEDSAMYFCANKATGQNTDTQYFGPGTRLTVL.

V and J are TRBV28 and TRBJ1-6; maybe TRBD1 (5 bases). CDR1 is MDHEN and CDR2 is SYDVKM in the germline V gene. The CDR3 covers 15 residues. Trimming removed 8 bases from V and 9 bases from J, with 20 bases in between. DNA for the CDR3: TGTGCCAGCCGCGGTCAATGGGGGACTGTTTCACCCCTCCACTTT. This codes for CASRGQWGTVSPLHF. The full variable domain, completed using reference TRBV28 and TRBJ1-6, is DVKVTQSSRYLVKRTGEKVFLECVQDMDHENMFWYRQDPGLGLRLIYFSYDVKMKEKGDIPEGYSVSREKKERFSLILESASTNQTSMYLCASRGQWGTVSPLHFGNGTRLTVT.

J is TRBJ1-2 and V is TRBV5-6; 9 bases are a match to TRBD1. The CDR3 totals 16 residues. Germline V gene sequence: CDR1 SGHDT, CDR2 YYEEEE. After removal of 2 bases from V and 4 bases from J, the junction contained 9 bases not matched to a gene. For the CDR3, the DNA is TGTGCCAGCAGCTTAGAACAGGGGGCGCCGATCTATGGCTACACCTTC. Translating gives CASSLEQGAPIYGYTF.

The V gene is TRBV2, the J gene TRBJ1-1; 9 positions agree with TRBD1. The germline CDR1 and CDR2 sequences are SNHLY and FYNNEI. V was pared by 7 bases and J by 4 bases, with 4 bases of the junction left unmatched. The CDR3 is 13 amino acids. In DNA, the CDR3 is TGTGCCAGCATCCAGGACAGGGGCACTGAAGCTTTCTTT. Amino acid sequence: CASIQDRGTEAFF.

The table lists this clone with a count of one. The chain joins TRBV10-1 to TRBJ2-3, with 9 nucleotides matching TRBD2. CDR3 length: 16 amino acids. Trimming at V came to 2 bases and at J to 5 bases, leaving 8 bases not matched to a gene. Germline values: CDR1 WNHNN, CDR2 SYGVQD (reference sequence). In nucleotides, the CDR3 is TGCGCCAGCAGTGAGGGGGCGGGGGGGCCTGAAGATACGCAGTATTTT. It specifies CASSEGAGGPEDTQYF.

The chain uses TRBV6-1 and TRBJ2-1; D ambiguous. The CDR3 has 14 residues. Germline V gene data show CDR1 as MNHNS and CDR2 as SASEGT. The germline V and J ends were trimmed by 0 bases and 4 bases, with 7 bases remaining between them. This chain's CDR3 is CASSEARFYNEQFF. In DNA, the CDR3 is TGTGCCAGCAGTGAAGCCAGGTTTTACAATGAGCAGTTCTTC.

The rearrangement links TRBV9 to TRBJ1-1; 8 bases agree with TRBD1. Losses at the gene ends were 4 bases for V and 1 base for J; bases not matched to a gene: 3. The CDR3 has 14 residues. Germline assignment: CDR1 SGDLS and CDR2 YYNGEE. The CDR3 spells CASSPQGANTEAFF. CDR3 nucleotides: TGTGCCAGCAGCCCTCAGGGGGCGAACACTGAAGCTTTCTTT. Variable domain in full (rest from reference TRBV9 and TRBJ1-1): DSGVTQTPKHLITATGQRVTLRCSPRSGDLSVYWYQQSLDQGLQFLIQYYNGEERAKGNILERFSAQQFPDLHSELNLSSLELGDSALYFCASSPQGANTEAFFGQGTRLTVV.

The gene calls are TRBV28 and TRBJ2-1, with 8 nucleotides matching TRBD2. This CDR3 is built from 16 residues. In germline, CDR1 is MDHEN, CDR2 SYDVKM. The V and J ends lost 6 bases and 4 bases, in that order; junction bases with no gene match: 11. CDR3 in amino acids: CASRVNSGTLYNEQFF. The CDR3 nucleotides read TGTGCCAGCAGAGTTAATAGCGGGACATTATACAATGAGCAGTTCTTC.

This chain links TRBV9 with TRBJ2-5; D gene unclear. V gave up 3 bases and J gave up 5 bases, with 11 bases separating them. CDR3 length: 13 residues. CDR1 is SGDLS, CDR2 YYNGEE, per germline. The CDR3 region is CASSAESWETQYF. In nucleotides, the CDR3 is TGTGCCAGCAGCGCCGAGAGCTGGGAGACCCAGTACTTC.

This chain uses TRBV27 with TRBJ1-2; TRBD1 aligns across 10 bases. The CDR3 extends over 16 amino acids. Germline CDR1 and CDR2: MNHEY and SMNVEV (reference sequence). J gave up 7 bases and V 3 bases, and 11 bases lay outside the gene matches. In nucleotides, the CDR3 is TGTGCCAGCAGTTTGACAGGGGGCTCCCTCGGGGCTGGCTACACCTTC. Translating gives CASSLTGGSLGAGYTF.

The V and J genes are TRBV24-1 and TRBJ2-1; D might be TRBD2 (7 bases). Germline loops: CDR1 KGHDR, CDR2 SFDVKD. CDR3 length: 15 amino acids. V lost 3 bases and J lost 9, with 17 bases in between. CDR3 amino acids: CATSDPRGGDGEQFF. The CDR3 coding sequence is TGTGCCACCAGTGATCCTAGGGGGGGGGACGGTGAGCAGTTCTTC.